This T cell receptor (beta chain) was obtained from a study of T-cell reconstitution after alpha-beta-depleted transplantation in children. CDR3 length equals 16 residues. Germline values: CDR1 SGHRS, CDR2 YFSETQ. The V gene end was trimmed by 0 bases and the J gene end by 5 bases; junction bases not matched to a gene: 9. Unique molecular identifiers were incorporated into the prepared TCRbeta library. TCRdb analysed the PCR reads with MiXCR anew, one entry per CDR3 protein. The table has about 470,000 distinct CDR3 sequences, roughly 43% seen once. Study results and limitations: When one year had passed after transplant, most T-cell counts and diversity came from newly produced T cells.

As for this clonotype: The antigen is unknown.

The sequence was collected from a girl aged 2 to 9 with aplastic anemia, due to receive a stem cell transplant. Specimen: PBMCs, collected before TCRalphabeta/CD19-depleted stem cell transplant. The chain employs TRBV5-1 and TRBJ1-1; 8 bases agree with TRBD1. This chain's CDR3 is CASSLEPQGAGTEAFF. The DNA for the CDR3 is TGCGCCAGCAGCTTGGAACCCCAGGGGGCTGGGACTGAAGCTTTCTTT.